This is a list of T cell receptor beta chains from one sample in a study of beta chain features in type 1 diabetes. TCRdb's copy holds only in-frame clones and misses some; the assay was immunoSEQ multiplex PCR. The sample shows around 360,000 clones, 10% to 15% of them seen only once. The sequenced sample was naive CD4+ T cells from blood. The source is a woman under 30 with type 1 diabetes. CDR3s include the opening cysteine and the closing phenylalanine or tryptophan. D genes are given only for firm matches. The size of a clone is reported for some rows only, either as once, few or many, or as a class for expanded clones.

v_gene: TRBV5-4; j_gene: TRBJ2-4; d_gene: NA; abundance: few; CDR3nt: TGTGCCAGCAGCCTACCCGCGGCCGGGAACATTCAGTACTTC; CDR3aa: CASSLPAAGNIQYF
v_gene: TRBV25-1; j_gene: TRBJ1-2; d_gene: NA; abundance: NA; CDR3nt: TGTGCCAGCAGTGGGAATCGCAGGTTCGACTATGGCTACACCTTC; CDR3aa: CASSGNRRFDYGYTF
v_gene: TRBV13; j_gene: TRBJ1-2; d_gene: TRBD1; abundance: NA; CDR3nt: TGTGCCAGCAGCCGCAGGGACAGGGGTGGTGGCTACACCTTC; CDR3aa: CASSRRDRGGGYTF
v_gene: TRBV5-1; j_gene: TRBJ2-7; d_gene: NA; abundance: NA; CDR3nt: TGCGCCAGCAGCTTCAAAGGGGTTGAGCAGTACTTC; CDR3aa: CASSFKGVEQYF
v_gene: TRBV11-2; j_gene: TRBJ2-5; d_gene: TRBD2; abundance: NA; CDR3nt: TGTGCCAGCAGCCCCGGGGGGAGACAAGAGACCCAGTACTTC; CDR3aa: CASSPGGRQETQYF
v_gene: TRBV5-1; j_gene: TRBJ1-2; d_gene: NA; abundance: NA; CDR3nt: TGCGCCAGCAGCTCGGAGGCGGTCTATGGCTACACCTTC; CDR3aa: CASSSEAVYGYTF
v_gene: TRBV7-2; j_gene: TRBJ2-5; d_gene: TRBD2; abundance: few; CDR3nt: TGTGCCAGCAGCTTAGTGTTAGCGGGGGCGTCTCAAGAGACCCAGTACTTC; CDR3aa: CASSLVLAGASQETQYF
v_gene: TRBV5-4; j_gene: TRBJ2-1; d_gene: NA; abundance: few; CDR3nt: TGTGCCAGCAGCTTGGTTGTTAGCGGACTAAATGAGCAGTTCTTC; CDR3aa: CASSLVVSGLNEQFF
v_gene: TRBV5-6; j_gene: TRBJ2-5; d_gene: NA; abundance: NA; CDR3nt: TGTGCCAGCAGCTTGACCGGGGCCCAGTACTTC; CDR3aa: CASSLTGAQYF
v_gene: TRBV6-1; j_gene: TRBJ2-3; d_gene: NA; abundance: few; CDR3nt: TGTGCCAGCAGTGAAGGTTCAGGGATTAGCACAGATACGCAGTATTTT; CDR3aa: CASSEGSGISTDTQYF
v_gene: TRBV25-1; j_gene: TRBJ1-4; d_gene: NA; abundance: few; CDR3nt: TGTGCCAGCAGTGAGGGAGGGGGGACTAATGAAAAACTGTTTTTT; CDR3aa: CASSEGGGTNEKLFF
v_gene: TRBV18; j_gene: TRBJ1-4; d_gene: TRBD1; abundance: NA; CDR3nt: TGTGCCAGCTCACCAAGGGACAGGGATGAAAAACTGTTTTTT; CDR3aa: CASSPRDRDEKLFF
v_gene: TRBV28; j_gene: TRBJ2-7; d_gene: NA; abundance: NA; CDR3nt: TGTGCCAGCGAGGGGGAAACCTACGAGCAGTACTTC; CDR3aa: CASEGETYEQYF
v_gene: TRBV18; j_gene: TRBJ1-5; d_gene: TRBD1; abundance: NA; CDR3nt: TGTGCCAGCTCACCGGGACAGCCACCGGGTCCGCCCCAGCATTTT; CDR3aa: CASSPGQPPGPPQHF
v_gene: TRBV5-4; j_gene: TRBJ2-3; d_gene: TRBD2; abundance: few; CDR3nt: TGTGCCAGCAGCCCTACTAGCGGAACTCCTTGGAGGGGCACAGATACGCAGTATTTT; CDR3aa: CASSPTSGTPWRGTDTQYF